Listed below are T cell receptor beta chains from one sample, sequenced in a study of siplizumab effects on memory and regulatory T cells. Sequenced by immunoSEQ multiplex PCR; TCRdb stores in-frame clones only, minus some. The data show 94,000 or so clones, 93% seen once. Sequencing was performed on CD8+ T cells sorted from blood. Receptor source: a human donor in good health. Each CDR3 is given with its conserved first and last residue. D genes are given only for firm matches. A row's size may be missing; if present it is once, few, many or a size class.

CDR3 DNA	CDR3 protein	D gene	J gene	clone size	V gene
TGTGCCAGTAGTATAGCGGAGAACACTGAAGCTTTCTTT	CASSIAENTEAFF	NA	TRBJ1-1	once	TRBV19
TGTGCCATCACCTCGACGGTAACCTCTGGGGCCAACGTCCTGACTTTC	CAITSTVTSGANVLTF	NA	TRBJ2-6	NA	TRBV10-3
TGCGCCAGCAGCCAAGATGACAGTATATCCTACGAGCAGTACTTC	CASSQDDSISYEQYF	NA	TRBJ2-7	once	TRBV4-3
TGCGCCAGCAGCCCTGGGACGCTGGCAGCTTTCTTT	CASSPGTLAAFF	NA	TRBJ1-1	NA	TRBV4-1
TGTGCCAGCAGCGGGACGATGAGCTCCTACAATGAGCAGTTCTTC	CASSGTMSSYNEQFF	NA	TRBJ2-1	NA	TRBV7-9
TGCGCCAGCAGTGGGCAGGGCTCCTACAATGAGCAGTTCTTC	CASSGQGSYNEQFF	NA	TRBJ2-1	NA	TRBV10-2
TGTGCCAGCAGGGTTCCGGGACAGGGGGCACCCGAGCAGTACTTC	CASRVPGQGAPEQYF	TRBD1	TRBJ2-7	NA	TRBV7-9
TGTGCCAGCAGTGAACCCTACGTGACAAGCCCAAATGAGCAGTTCTTC	CASSEPYVTSPNEQFF	NA	TRBJ2-1	NA	TRBV2
TGTGCCAGCAGCAAGCGGGAGGGGGACAATGAGCAGTTCTTC	CASSKREGDNEQFF	TRBD2	TRBJ2-1	NA	TRBV5-8
TGTGCCAGCAGCTTAGACACTAGTCCAGGCGAGCAGTACTTC	CASSLDTSPGEQYF	NA	TRBJ2-7	NA	TRBV13
TGCGCCAGCAGCCAAGATGTGTCAGGCCTCTACGAGCAGTACTTC	CASSQDVSGLYEQYF	NA	TRBJ2-7	once	TRBV4-3
TGCGCCAGCAGCTTGGAGGGATCTGGGGCCAACGTCCTGACTTTC	CASSLEGSGANVLTF	NA	TRBJ2-6	NA	TRBV5-1
TGTGCCAGTAGTGGGGGGACTGCTAGCACAGATACGCAGTATTTT	CASSGGTASTDTQYF	NA	TRBJ2-3	NA	TRBV19
TGTGCCAGCAGTAAGCTGGCAGATACGCAGTATTTT	CASSKLADTQYF	NA	TRBJ2-3	NA	TRBV27
TGTGCCAGCACCACAGGAGAAGTAAATCAGCCCCAGCATTTT	CASTTGEVNQPQHF	NA	TRBJ1-5	NA	TRBV2
TGTGCCAGCAGCTTAGCTCGGTCTAGCGGGGGGCCCACAGATACGCAGTATTTT	CASSLARSSGGPTDTQYF	TRBD2	TRBJ2-3	NA	TRBV7-2
TGTGCCAGCAGCTCTCTCGGCAGGAACCCCTACGAGCAGTACTTC	CASSSLGRNPYEQYF	NA	TRBJ2-7	once	TRBV13
TGTGCCAGCAGCCGGCCAGGGCGGGCTGACGAGCAGTACTTC	CASSRPGRADEQYF	NA	TRBJ2-7	NA	TRBV7-2
TGTGCCAGTAGTACAAGGATAGATACGCAGTATTTT	CASSTRIDTQYF	NA	TRBJ2-3	NA	TRBV19
TGTGCCAGCGCTGAGCAGGGGGTGGGTTACGAGCAGTACTTC	CASAEQGVGYEQYF	NA	TRBJ2-7	NA	TRBV21-1
TGCGCCAGCAGCCCTCGGATCGACTATGGCTACACCTTC	CASSPRIDYGYTF	NA	TRBJ1-2	NA	TRBV4-1
TGTGCCAGCAGCGTACCGGGACAGAATTACGAGCAGTACTTC	CASSVPGQNYEQYF	TRBD1	TRBJ2-7	NA	TRBV11-3
TGTGCCAGCAGCTTGTCGGAGCGGGGGTACTACAATGAGCAGTTCTTC	CASSLSERGYYNEQFF	TRBD2	TRBJ2-1	NA	TRBV5-5
TGTGCCTGGAGTGTACCCATCAATCGGGACAGGGTACGGAACACCGGGGAGCTGTTTTTT	CAWSVPINRDRVRNTGELFF	TRBD1	TRBJ2-2	NA	TRBV30
TGTGCCAGCAGTTTGGGACTAGCCTACGAGCAGTACTTC	CASSLGLAYEQYF	TRBD2	TRBJ2-7	once	TRBV27
TGTGCCAGCAGCCAAAGACGGGGGCTTGACACTGAAGCTTTCTTT	CASSQRRGLDTEAFF	NA	TRBJ1-1	NA	TRBV4-2
TGTGCCAGCAGCCCGACCCAACTAGGACAGTCAACTAATGAAAAACTGTTTTTT	CASSPTQLGQSTNEKLFF	NA	TRBJ1-4	NA	TRBV7-9
TGTGCCAGCAGACGTGAATCATTTAGGGGAGAGACCCAGTACTTC	CASRRESFRGETQYF	NA	TRBJ2-5	NA	TRBV7-9
TGTGCCAGCAGCGAAGGAGCGTGGATGAACACTGAAGCTTTCTTT	CASSEGAWMNTEAFF	NA	TRBJ1-1	NA	TRBV2
TGTGCCAGCAGCTTGGCGCCTGGAGGCAATCAGCCCCAGCATTTT	CASSLAPGGNQPQHF	NA	TRBJ1-5	NA	TRBV5-4
TGCAGTGCTAGACCGGAGGAGACCCAGTACTTC	CSARPEETQYF	NA	TRBJ2-5	NA	TRBV20-1
TGCGCCAGCAGCGGGGGACCGGGGGCGCTGGGGGAGCAGTACTTC	CASSGGPGALGEQYF	NA	TRBJ2-7	NA	TRBV5-1
TGTGCCAGCAGCTTAGACGGGAGCTCCTACGAGCAGTACTTC	CASSLDGSSYEQYF	NA	TRBJ2-7	NA	TRBV7-3
TGTGCCAGCAGTGAAAAGCGGGGCGGCACAGATACGCAGTATTTT	CASSEKRGGTDTQYF	TRBD2	TRBJ2-3	NA	TRBV6-4
TGTGCCAGCACGGAACGCACCCCGGGGGATGGAAAGAACACTGAAGCTTTCTTT	CASTERTPGDGKNTEAFF	NA	TRBJ1-1	NA	TRBV11-2
TGTGCCAGCAGCGATACAGGGGATGCCACAGATACGCAGTATTTT	CASSDTGDATDTQYF	TRBD1	TRBJ2-3	NA	TRBV9
TGTGCCAGCAGCTCGCCCTGGGGGGGAACCTACGAGCAGTACTTC	CASSSPWGGTYEQYF	TRBD2	TRBJ2-7	NA	TRBV11-2
TGTGCCAGCAGCTTGGAGGGAAAACATAGCAATCAGCCCCAGCATTTT	CASSLEGKHSNQPQHF	NA	TRBJ1-5	NA	TRBV5-5
TGTGCCAGCAGCTTTACAGGGGGCTGGGAAGAAAAACTGTTTTTT	CASSFTGGWEEKLFF	TRBD1	TRBJ1-4	NA	TRBV7-9
TGTGCCAGTAGTATAGAGGGGACGGATTATAATTCACCCCTCCACTTT	CASSIEGTDYNSPLHF	NA	TRBJ1-6	NA	TRBV19
TGCAGCGTTGAAAAGGACTGGGGAGAGACCCAGTACTTC	CSVEKDWGETQYF	NA	TRBJ2-5	NA	TRBV29-1
TGTGCCAGCAGTTACTCGGGGACAGGACCAGCTTTCTTT	CASSYSGTGPAFF	TRBD1	TRBJ1-1	NA	TRBV6-5
TGTGCCAGCAGTTTATATGGGGGCACAGATACGCAGTATTTT	CASSLYGGTDTQYF	NA	TRBJ2-3	NA	TRBV27
TGCAGCGACGGACAGGGGAATGAGCAGTTCTTC	CSDGQGNEQFF	TRBD1	TRBJ2-1	NA	TRBV29-1
TGTGCCAGCAGCTCCCAGAATTTGAGGCGGATGAACACCGGGGAGCTGTTTTTT	CASSSQNLRRMNTGELFF	NA	TRBJ2-2	NA	TRBV14
TGTGCCTGGAGGGCAGGGGGGTACAATGAGCAGTTCTTC	CAWRAGGYNEQFF	NA	TRBJ2-1	NA	TRBV30
TGTGCCAGCACCCCACGGGAAGACGGCGAAAAACTGTTTTTT	CASTPREDGEKLFF	NA	TRBJ1-4	NA	TRBV6-4
TGTGCCAGCAGCCAAGAAGGGAAATATGGCTACACCTTC	CASSQEGKYGYTF	NA	TRBJ1-2	NA	TRBV14
TGTGCCAGCAGCGTAGAAGGATATAGGGCGAATGAGCAGTTCTTC	CASSVEGYRANEQFF	NA	TRBJ2-1	NA	TRBV9
TGTGCTAGTGGTTTAGGGACAGGGGGGACCTACAATGAGCAGTTCTTC	CASGLGTGGTYNEQFF	TRBD1	TRBJ2-1	NA	TRBV12-5
TGTGCCAGCAGCTTTGATAGGCCCTCTGGGGCCAACGTCCTGACTTTC	CASSFDRPSGANVLTF	NA	TRBJ2-6	once	TRBV7-3
TGCGCCAGCAGCTTGCTGGGGGGTCGGGATACGCAGTATTTT	CASSLLGGRDTQYF	NA	TRBJ2-3	NA	TRBV5-1
TGTGCCAGCAGTTTTCTTGGGGAAAAAAACATTCAGTACTTC	CASSFLGEKNIQYF	NA	TRBJ2-4	NA	TRBV27
TGTGCCAGCAGCGAGAGGAACGCCTACGAGCAGTACTTC	CASSERNAYEQYF	NA	TRBJ2-7	NA	TRBV2
TGTGCCAGCAGCTGGGAGACTAGCGGTTCCACCGGGGAGCTGTTTTTT	CASSWETSGSTGELFF	TRBD2	TRBJ2-2	NA	TRBV5-7
TGTGCCAGCAGTTTTCTCCTAGCGGGGGGGCCCACAGATACGCAGTATTTT	CASSFLLAGGPTDTQYF	TRBD2	TRBJ2-3	NA	TRBV27
TGTGCCAGCAGCGTAGATGGGAACCTAGCGGGGTACAATGAGCAGTTCTTC	CASSVDGNLAGYNEQFF	TRBD2	TRBJ2-1	NA	TRBV9
TGTGCCAGCGGGGACAGATACTACAATGAGCAGTTCTTC	CASGDRYYNEQFF	TRBD1	TRBJ2-1	NA	TRBV2
TGTGCCAGCAGCTTGTGGTATGCTAGCGGTATACGGCAGTTCTTC	CASSLWYASGIRQFF	TRBD2	TRBJ2-1	once	TRBV5-6
TGTGCCAGCAGCCTAGGGGACTATGGCTACACCTTC	CASSLGDYGYTF	NA	TRBJ1-2	few	TRBV7-2